Listed here are 14 T cell receptor beta chains from one sample, sequenced in a study of patients and donors after allogeneic stem cell transplantation (dated by TCRdb to between 2020 and 2021). Libraries were made using RT-PCR. Sequencing was carried out with a NextSeq 550. TCRdb redid the processing of the public reads, applying fastp at Q25 and MiXCR, and retained in-frame beta chains. When rows share a CDR3 protein, they turn into one entry using the most common DNA and genes. The sample contains about 960,000 distinct CDR3 sequences, roughly 18% of them found a single time. The ten most abundant clones make up around 6% of the sample. The sequenced sample was blood, either unsorted or a sorted T cell fraction (not recorded which). The receptors here all came from a human donor who was either an allogeneic HSCT recipient or a stem cell or donor lymphocyte infusion donor (not recorded which). It is not recorded whose cells these are; they may come from a transplant donor.

In this sample, this clonotype turned up a few times. The V gene is TRBV5-1, the J gene TRBJ2-3; TRBD2 matches at 8 bases. Per germline, CDR1 SGHRS and CDR2 YFSETQ. The V segment lost 5 bases and the J segment 7 bases; nucleotides outside the gene matches: 9. This CDR3 has 14 amino acids. In nucleotides, the CDR3 is TGCGCCAGCAGTCATAGCGGGAATTCGTATACGCAGTATTTT. It specifies CASSHSGNSYTQYF.

This chain uses TRBV7-6 with TRBJ2-7; D is possibly TRBD2 (6 bases). Germline assignment: CDR1 SGHVS and CDR2 FNYEAQ. Trimming pared 1 base from V and 6 bases from J, leaving 10 bases between. The CDR3 consists of 13 residues. The CDR3 reads CASSLGIGSEQYF. CDR3 nucleotide sequence: TGTGCCAGCAGCTTAGGCATCGGGAGCGAGCAGTACTTC.

The rearrangement joins TRBV20-1 to TRBJ2-1, with TRBD1 identical over 11 bases. CDR1 is DFQATT and CDR2 is SNEGSKA in the germline V gene (reference sequence). With V trimmed by 4 bases and J by 8 bases, 10 bases remained unmatched. The CDR3 loop spans 15 amino acids. CDR3 nucleotide sequence: TGCAGTGCTATCACCCGGACAGGGGGCACGGATGAGCAGTTCTTC. This sequence encodes CSAITRTGGTDEQFF.

This clonotype was recorded a few times. This CDR3 reads CASSQPWDRDPSTEAFF. CDR3 bases: TGCGCCAGCAGCCAACCTTGGGACCGGGATCCGTCCACTGAAGCTTTCTTT. The chain couples TRBV4-1 to TRBJ1-1, with D maybe TRBD1 (5 bases). The V end lost 2 bases, the J end lost 4 bases, and 20 bases lay between the germline ends. Germline assignment: CDR1 MGHRA and CDR2 YSYEKL. This CDR3 spans 17 amino acids.

V is TRBV20-1 and J is TRBJ1-2, with D tentatively TRBD1 (5 bases). The V gene lost 0 bases and the J gene lost 4 bases, with 15 bases spanning the gap. This CDR3 region has 15 residues. Germline CDR1 reads DFQATT; CDR2 reads SNEGSKA (reference sequence). The CDR3 reads CSARDYGGYIYGYTF. The DNA of the CDR3 is TGCAGTGCTAGAGATTACGGGGGATATATCTATGGCTACACCTTC.

The V gene is TRBV10-3, the J gene TRBJ2-1, with 8 positions matching TRBD2. The CDR3 is made up of 16 amino acids. Trimming at V came to 2 bases and at J to 4 bases, leaving 7 bases not matched to a gene. CDR1 is ENHRY and CDR2 is SYGVKD in the germline V gene. The CDR3 DNA sequence: TGTGCCATCAGTGAGATGATAGCGGGGAGATACAATGAGCAGTTCTTC. Translation: CAISEMIAGRYNEQFF.

This clonotype was detected only a few times. CDR3 nucleotide sequence: TGTGCCAGCAGTCCTATCGCGGGACTGATTTACGAGCAGTACTTC. This codes for CASSPIAGLIYEQYF. The chain is built from TRBV11-2 and TRBJ2-7; perhaps TRBD2 as D (6 bases). V was trimmed by 6 bases and J by 4 bases, leaving 19 bases between them. Germline values: CDR1 SGHAT, CDR2 FQNNGV. The CDR3 covers 15 residues.

This clonotype was seen at least ten times. This chain connects TRBV5-1 to TRBJ2-3; TRBD2 matches 9 bases. V was pared by 3 bases and J by 1 base, with 3 bases of the junction left unmatched. The V gene's germline CDR1 is SGHRS and CDR2 YFSETQ. This CDR3 contains 15 residues. The CDR3 bases are TGCGCCAGCAGCTCCGCTAGCGGGGGCACAGATACGCAGTATTTT. Translating it yields CASSSASGGTDTQYF.

The chain recombines TRBV5-4 with TRBJ1-6; 8 bases match TRBD1. The CDR3 has 13 amino acids. Germline V lookup: CDR1 SGHNT, CDR2 YYREEE (reference sequence). The junction had 4 bases not matched to a gene; V was cut back by 4 bases and J by 10 bases. Here the CDR3 DNA reads TGTGCCAGCAGCCGGACAGGGCGCTCACCCCTCCACTTT. Translation gives CASSRTGRSPLHF.

J is TRBJ1-4 and V is TRBV7-9; D call uncertain. The V end lost 8 bases, the J end lost 2 bases, and 15 bases lay between the germline ends. The germline V gene encodes CDR1 SEHNR and CDR2 FQNEAQ (reference sequence). This CDR3 is 15 amino acids long. Written as DNA, the CDR3 is TGTGCCAGCGGTAGGGCGTGGGAGACTAATGAAAAACTGTTTTTT. This sequence encodes CASGRAWETNEKLFF.

This clonotype appeared a few times. V gene TRBV10-3 combines with J gene TRBJ1-1, with unresolved D. The CDR3 totals 14 residues. With 0 bases removed from V and 10 bases from J, the gap between germline ends came to 15 bases. Per the germline V gene, CDR1 is ENHRY and CDR2 is SYGVKD. The CDR3: CAISESRSQAGAFF. CDR3 in DNA: TGTGCCATCAGTGAGTCTCGTTCGCAGGCCGGAGCTTTCTTT.

This clonotype was seen only a few times. The genes are TRBV12-3 or TRBV12-4 and TRBJ2-2, with TRBD2 matching over 8 bases. J gave up 4 bases and V 5 bases, and 3 bases lay outside the gene matches. This CDR3 contains 14 residues. CDR3 amino acids: CASSPGGPTGELFF. In DNA, the CDR3 is TGTGCCAGCAGTCCGGGAGGGCCCACCGGGGAGCTGTTTTTT.

V usage is TRBV27 and J usage is TRBJ1-5; D not certain. V was cut by 5 bases and J by 9 bases, with 20 bases left in between. The CDR3 extends over 15 amino acids. Germline CDR1 MNHEY, CDR2 SMNVEV (reference sequence). Here the CDR3 DNA reads TGTGCCAGCAGTACCGGGCCCGATTTAGCTCCGCCCCAGCATTTT. This encodes CASSTGPDLAPPQHF.

This clonotype was seen a few times. V usage is TRBV12-3 or TRBV12-4 and J usage is TRBJ2-2, with D hard to call. V lost 6 bases and J 4 bases, leaving 33 bases between the germline ends. The CDR3 runs to 21 residues. DNA of the CDR3: TGTGCCAGCAGACCCAACCATGTGACTCCCGGCCTCGGGTGGGGCACCGGGGAGCTGTTTTTT. Translated, it gives CASRPNHVTPGLGWGTGELFF.